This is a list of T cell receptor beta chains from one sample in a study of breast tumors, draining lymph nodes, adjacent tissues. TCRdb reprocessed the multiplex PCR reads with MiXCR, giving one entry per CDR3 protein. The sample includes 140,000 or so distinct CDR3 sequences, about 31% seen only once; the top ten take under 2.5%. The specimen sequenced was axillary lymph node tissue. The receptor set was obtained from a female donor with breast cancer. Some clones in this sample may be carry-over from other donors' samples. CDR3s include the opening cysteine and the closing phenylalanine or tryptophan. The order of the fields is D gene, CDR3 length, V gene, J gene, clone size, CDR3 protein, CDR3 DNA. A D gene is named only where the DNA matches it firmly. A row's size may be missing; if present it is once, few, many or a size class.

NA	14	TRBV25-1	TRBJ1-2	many	CASSEWAGAYGYTF	TGTGCCAGCAGTGAATGGGCAGGAGCCTATGGCTACACCTTC
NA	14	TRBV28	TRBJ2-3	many	CASRQYARPDTQYF	TGTGCCAGCAGGCAGTATGCTCGTCCAGATACGCAGTATTTT
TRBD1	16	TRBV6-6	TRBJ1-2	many	CASSYSGTDYVFGYTF	TGTGCCAGCAGTTACTCTGGGACAGATTATGTTTTTGGCTACACCTTC
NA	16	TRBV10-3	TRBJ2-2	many	CAISESGIANTGELFF	TGTGCCATCAGTGAGTCGGGTATCGCGAACACCGGGGAGCTGTTTTTT
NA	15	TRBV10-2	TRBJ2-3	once	CASRSIQVSTDTQYF	TGCGCCAGCCGATCCATACAGGTTTCCACAGATACGCAGTATTTT
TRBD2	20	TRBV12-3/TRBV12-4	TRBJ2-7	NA	CASSLNSRGGVILSSYEQYF	TGTGCCAGCAGTTTAAATTCGCGGGGGGGCGTCATCCTGAGCTCCTACGAGCAGTACTTC
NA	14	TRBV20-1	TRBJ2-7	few	CSAIAGTLRGEQYF	TGCAGTGCTATTGCGGGGACCCTGCGGGGCGAGCAGTACTTC
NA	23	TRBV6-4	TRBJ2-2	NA	CASSDTDFQDSKQLCRNTGELFF	TGTGCCAGCAGTGACACCGACTTCCAGGACAGCAAACAGTTATGTAGGAACACCGGGGAGCTGTTTTTT
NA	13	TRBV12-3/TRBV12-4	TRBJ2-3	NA	CASSWANTDTQYF	TGTGCCAGCAGTTGGGCAAACACAGATACGCAGTATTTT
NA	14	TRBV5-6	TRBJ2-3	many	CASSLGYATDTQYF	TGTGCCAGCAGCTTGGGATACGCCACAGATACGCAGTATTTT
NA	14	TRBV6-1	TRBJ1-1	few	CASRSRGPNTEAFF	TGTGCCAGCAGGTCCAGGGGTCCGAACACTGAAGCTTTCTTT
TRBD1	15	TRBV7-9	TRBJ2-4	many	CASSLAQGAQDIQYF	TGTGCCAGCAGCTTAGCCCAGGGGGCGCAGGACATTCAGTACTTC
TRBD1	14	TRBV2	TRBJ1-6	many	CASSQGTGNSPLHF	TGTGCCAGCAGCCAAGGGACAGGGAATTCACCCCTCCACTTT
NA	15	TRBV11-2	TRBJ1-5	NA	CASSLSGYSNQPQHF	TGTGCCAGCAGCTTATCAGGGTATAGCAATCAGCCCCAGCATTTT
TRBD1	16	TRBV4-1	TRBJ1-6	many	CASSQTETGDNSPLHF	TGCGCCAGCAGCCAAACCGAGACAGGGGATAATTCACCCCTCCACTTT
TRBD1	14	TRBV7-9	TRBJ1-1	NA	CACSLEGGVTEAFF	TGTGCCTGCAGCTTAGAAGGGGGCGTGACTGAAGCTTTCTTT
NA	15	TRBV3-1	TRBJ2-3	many	CASSQLALGTDTQYF	TGTGCCAGCAGCCAACTAGCCTTGGGCACAGATACGCAGTATTTT
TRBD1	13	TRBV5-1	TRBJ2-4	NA	CASSWGTGGNQYF	TGCGCCAGCAGCTGGGGGACAGGGGGCAATCAGTACTTC
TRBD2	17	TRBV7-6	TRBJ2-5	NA	CASSTRTSGGIGEPPYF	TGTGCCAGCAGCACTCGGACTAGCGGGGGGATTGGAGAGCCCCCGTACTTC
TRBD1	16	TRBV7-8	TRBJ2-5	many	CASSGDRQYQGETQYF	TGTGCCAGCAGTGGGGACAGACAGTATCAGGGAGAGACCCAGTACTTC